This T cell receptor beta chain is drawn from a study of cytomegalovirus exposure and HLA in healthy donors. PCR used 60 Vbeta primers and 13 Jbeta primers. Generated by immunoSEQ multiplex PCR, the TCRdb table keeps only in-frame clones and is missing some. The table lists about 140,000 clones, about 80% of them singletons, with 2% to 2.5% in the top ten. CDR1 is ENHRY and CDR2 is SYGVKD in the germline V gene. Trimming cost V 7 bases and J 9 bases; bases outside gene matches: 18. The CDR3 length is 16 residues. On this clone: Its target is not known.

General study points: Researchers left out some V segments, among them TRBV6-2 and TRBV6-3, as indistinguishable.

The sequenced sample was PBMCs. The rearrangement links TRBV10-3 to TRBJ2-1; 7 bases fit TRBD2. This receptor was obtained from a man younger than 45 in good health and CMV-seronegative. CDR3 residues: CAITSAASGDRGEQFF. The CDR3 region has the DNA TGTGCCATCACCTCGGCGGCTAGCGGAGATAGAGGTGAGCAGTTCTTC.